This T cell receptor beta chain was sequenced in a study of blood T cell repertoires in COVID-19. Germline values: CDR1 MRHNA, CDR2 SNTAGT. V was clipped by 2 bases and J by 8 bases; unmatched bases: 5. This CDR3 has 15 amino acids. The repertoire was sequenced with immunoSEQ multiplex PCR; TCRdb's copy has only in-frame clones and lacks some. Among about 220,000 clones, roughly 85% were seen once, and the ten largest hold 2.9%. The chain links TRBV6-4 to TRBJ1-4; 10 positions match TRBD1. This TCR derives from a man aged 45 to 65 who had recovered from COVID-19. Sample: peripheral blood. The CDR3 here is CASSDRDRGSEKLFF. The DNA for the CDR3 is TGTGCCAGCAGTGACAGGGACAGGGGTTCGGAAAAACTGTTTTTT.